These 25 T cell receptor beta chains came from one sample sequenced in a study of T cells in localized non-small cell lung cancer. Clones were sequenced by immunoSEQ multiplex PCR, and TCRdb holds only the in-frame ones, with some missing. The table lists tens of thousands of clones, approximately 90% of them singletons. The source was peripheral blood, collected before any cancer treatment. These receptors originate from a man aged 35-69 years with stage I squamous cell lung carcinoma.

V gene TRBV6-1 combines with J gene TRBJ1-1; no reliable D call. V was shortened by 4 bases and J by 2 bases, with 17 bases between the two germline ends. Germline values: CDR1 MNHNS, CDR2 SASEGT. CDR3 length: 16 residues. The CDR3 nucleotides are TGTGCCAGCAGTGTGCAGATGGGCGGAGTTAACACTGAAGCTTTCTTT. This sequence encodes CASSVQMGGVNTEAFF.

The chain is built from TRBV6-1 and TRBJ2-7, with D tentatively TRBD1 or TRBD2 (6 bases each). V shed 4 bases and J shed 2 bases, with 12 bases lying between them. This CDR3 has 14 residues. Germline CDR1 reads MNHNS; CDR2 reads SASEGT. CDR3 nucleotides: TGTGCCAGCAGTGGCGGGACACCGCCCTACGAGCAGTACTTC. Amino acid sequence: CASSGGTPPYEQYF.

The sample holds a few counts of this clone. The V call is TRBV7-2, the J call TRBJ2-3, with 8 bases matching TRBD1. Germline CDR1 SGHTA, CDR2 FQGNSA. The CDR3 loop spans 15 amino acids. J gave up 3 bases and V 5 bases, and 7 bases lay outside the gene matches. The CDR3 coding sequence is TGTGCCAGCAGCAGTTGGACAGGGCGTACAGATACGCAGTATTTT. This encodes CASSSWTGRTDTQYF.

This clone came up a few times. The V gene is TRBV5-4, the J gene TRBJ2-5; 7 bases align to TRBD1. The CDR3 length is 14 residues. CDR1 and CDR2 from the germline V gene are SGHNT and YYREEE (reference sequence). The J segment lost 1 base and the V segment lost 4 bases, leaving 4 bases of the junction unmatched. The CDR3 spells CASSPRQGQETQYF. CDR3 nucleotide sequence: TGTGCCAGCAGCCCCCGACAGGGCCAAGAGACCCAGTACTTC.

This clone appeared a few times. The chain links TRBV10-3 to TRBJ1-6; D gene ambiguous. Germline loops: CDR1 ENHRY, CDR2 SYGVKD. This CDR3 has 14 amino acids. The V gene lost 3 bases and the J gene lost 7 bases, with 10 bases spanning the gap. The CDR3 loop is CAISERVANSPLHF. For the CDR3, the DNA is TGTGCCATCAGTGAAAGGGTCGCCAATTCACCCCTCCACTTT.

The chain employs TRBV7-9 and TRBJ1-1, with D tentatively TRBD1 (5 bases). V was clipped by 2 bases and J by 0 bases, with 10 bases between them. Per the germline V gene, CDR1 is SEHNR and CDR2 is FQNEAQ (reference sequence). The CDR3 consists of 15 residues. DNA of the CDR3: TGTGCCAGCAGCTTATCCGCAGGGCTGAACACTGAAGCTTTCTTT. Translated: CASSLSAGLNTEAFF.

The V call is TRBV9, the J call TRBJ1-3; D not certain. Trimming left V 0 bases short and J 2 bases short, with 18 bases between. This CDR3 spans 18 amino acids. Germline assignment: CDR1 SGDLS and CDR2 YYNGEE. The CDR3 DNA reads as TGTGCCAGCAGCGTAGGGGGAGCCACTATCGTTACTGGAAACACCATATATTTT. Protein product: CASSVGGATIVTGNTIYF.

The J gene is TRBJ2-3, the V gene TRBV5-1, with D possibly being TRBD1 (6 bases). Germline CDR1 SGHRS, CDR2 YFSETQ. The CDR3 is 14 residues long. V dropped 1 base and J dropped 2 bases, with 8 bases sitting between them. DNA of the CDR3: TGCGCCAGCAGCTTGTGGGGGCCCACAGATACGCAGTATTTT. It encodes CASSLWGPTDTQYF.

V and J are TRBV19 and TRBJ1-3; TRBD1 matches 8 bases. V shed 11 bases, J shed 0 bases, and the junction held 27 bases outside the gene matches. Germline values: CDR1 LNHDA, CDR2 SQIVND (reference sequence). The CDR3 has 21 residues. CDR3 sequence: CASSAGGQGLFGGSSGNTIYF. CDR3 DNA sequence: TGTGCCTCGTCGGCAGGCGGACAGGGTTTATTCGGGGGAAGCTCTGGAAACACCATATATTTT.

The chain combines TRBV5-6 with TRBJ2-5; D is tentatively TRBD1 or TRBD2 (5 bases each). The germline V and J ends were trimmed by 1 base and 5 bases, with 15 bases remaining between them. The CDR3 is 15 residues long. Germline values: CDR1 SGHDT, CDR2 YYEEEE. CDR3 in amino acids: CASSLMRGHRETQYF. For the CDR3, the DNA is TGTGCCAGCAGCTTGATGAGGGGTCATCGGGAGACCCAGTACTTC.

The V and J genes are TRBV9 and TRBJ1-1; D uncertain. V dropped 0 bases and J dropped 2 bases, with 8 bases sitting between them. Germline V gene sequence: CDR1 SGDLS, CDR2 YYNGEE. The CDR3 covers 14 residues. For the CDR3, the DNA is TGTGCCAGCAGCGTAGCGGCAGCAAACACTGAAGCTTTCTTT. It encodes CASSVAAANTEAFF.

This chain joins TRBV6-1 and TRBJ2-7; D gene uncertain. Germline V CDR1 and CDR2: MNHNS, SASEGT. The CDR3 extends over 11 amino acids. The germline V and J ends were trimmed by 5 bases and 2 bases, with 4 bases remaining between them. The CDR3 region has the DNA TGTGCCAGCAGTACACCCTACGAGCAGTACTTC. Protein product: CASSTPYEQYF.

As DNA, the CDR3 is TGTGCCAGCAGTGAATCGTGGGAAGTCGCCTTAAATGAAAAACTGTTTTTT. Its translation: CASSESWEVALNEKLFF. V and J are TRBV25-1 and TRBJ1-4, with no clear D. The CDR3 loop spans 17 amino acids. V was clipped by 1 base and J by 5 bases, with 17 bases between them. CDR1 MGHDK and CDR2 SYGVNS come from the germline V gene.

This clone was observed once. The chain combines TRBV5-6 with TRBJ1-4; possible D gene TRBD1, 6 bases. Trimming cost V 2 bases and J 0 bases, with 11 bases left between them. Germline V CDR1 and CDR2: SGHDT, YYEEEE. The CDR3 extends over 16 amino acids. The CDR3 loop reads CASSFRTVATNEKLFF. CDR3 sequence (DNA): TGTGCCAGCAGCTTCAGGACAGTTGCAACTAATGAAAAACTGTTTTTT.

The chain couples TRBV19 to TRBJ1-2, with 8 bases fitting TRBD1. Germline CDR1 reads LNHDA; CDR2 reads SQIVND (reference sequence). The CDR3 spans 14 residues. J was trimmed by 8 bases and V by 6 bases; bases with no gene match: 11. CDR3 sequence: CASSTLDRAVGYTF. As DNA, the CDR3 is TGTGCCAGTAGCACCTTGGACAGGGCCGTGGGCTACACCTTC.

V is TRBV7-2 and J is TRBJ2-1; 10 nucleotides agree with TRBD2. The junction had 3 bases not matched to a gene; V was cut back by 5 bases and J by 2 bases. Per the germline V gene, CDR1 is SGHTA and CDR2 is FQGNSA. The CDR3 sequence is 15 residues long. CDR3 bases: TGTGCCAGCAGCCCCACTAGCGGGACCTACAATGAGCAGTTCTTC. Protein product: CASSPTSGTYNEQFF.

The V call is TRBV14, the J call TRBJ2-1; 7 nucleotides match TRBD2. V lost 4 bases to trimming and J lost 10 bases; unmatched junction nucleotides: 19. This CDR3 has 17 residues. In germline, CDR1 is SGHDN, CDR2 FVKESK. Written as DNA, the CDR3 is TGTGCCAGCAGCCGGGTCCAAGGGCTCAGCGGGGATTTCGAGCAGTTCTTC. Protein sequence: CASSRVQGLSGDFEQFF.

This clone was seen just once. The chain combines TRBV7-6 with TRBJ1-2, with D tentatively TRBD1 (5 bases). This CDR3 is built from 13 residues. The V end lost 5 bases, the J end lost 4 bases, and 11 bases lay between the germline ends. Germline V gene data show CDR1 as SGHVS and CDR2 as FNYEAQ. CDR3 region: CASSPGHPYGYTF. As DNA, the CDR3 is TGTGCCAGCAGCCCAGGACACCCCTATGGCTACACCTTC.

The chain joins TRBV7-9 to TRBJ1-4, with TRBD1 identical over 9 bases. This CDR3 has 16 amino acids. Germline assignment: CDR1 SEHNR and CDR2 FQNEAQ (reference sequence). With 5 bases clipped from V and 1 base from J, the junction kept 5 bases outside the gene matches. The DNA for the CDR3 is TGTGCCAGCAGCGGACAGGGGCAGAGAACTAATGAAAAACTGTTTTTT. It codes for CASSGQGQRTNEKLFF. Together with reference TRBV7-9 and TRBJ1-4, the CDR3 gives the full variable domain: DTGVSQNPRHKITKRGQNVTFRCDPISEHNRLYWYRQTLGQGPEFLTYFQNEAQLEKSRLLSDRFSAERPKGSFSTLEIQRTEQGDSAMYLCASSGQGQRTNEKLFFGSGTQLSVL.

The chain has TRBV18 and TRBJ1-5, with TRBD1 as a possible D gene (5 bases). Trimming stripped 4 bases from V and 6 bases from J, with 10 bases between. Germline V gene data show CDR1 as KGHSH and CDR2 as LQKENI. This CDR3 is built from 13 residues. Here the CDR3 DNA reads TGTGCCAGCTCACAAGGGGAAGGTCAGCCCCAGCATTTT. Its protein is CASSQGEGQPQHF.

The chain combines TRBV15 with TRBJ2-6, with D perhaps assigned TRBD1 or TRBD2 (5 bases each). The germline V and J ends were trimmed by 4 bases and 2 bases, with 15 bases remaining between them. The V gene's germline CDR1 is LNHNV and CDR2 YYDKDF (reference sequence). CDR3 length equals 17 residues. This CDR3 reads CATSTLQGSAGANVLTF. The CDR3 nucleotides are TGTGCCACCAGCACACTTCAGGGTAGCGCTGGGGCCAACGTCCTGACTTTC.

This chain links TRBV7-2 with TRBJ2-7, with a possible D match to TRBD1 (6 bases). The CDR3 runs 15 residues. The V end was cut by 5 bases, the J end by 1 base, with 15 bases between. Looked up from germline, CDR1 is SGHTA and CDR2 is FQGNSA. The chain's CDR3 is CASSGNRAGSYEQYF. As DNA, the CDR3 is TGTGCCAGCAGCGGGAACAGGGCTGGGTCCTACGAGCAGTACTTC. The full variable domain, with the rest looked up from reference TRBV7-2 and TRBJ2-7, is GAGVSQSPSNKVTEKGKDVELRCDPISGHTALYWYRQSLGQGLEFLIYFQGNSAPDKSGLPSDRFSAERTGGSVSTLTIQRTQQEDSAVYLCASSGNRAGSYEQYFGPGTRLTVT.

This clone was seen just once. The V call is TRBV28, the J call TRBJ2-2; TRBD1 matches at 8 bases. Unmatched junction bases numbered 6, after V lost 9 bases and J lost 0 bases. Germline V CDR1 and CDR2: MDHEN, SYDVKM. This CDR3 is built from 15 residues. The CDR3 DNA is TGTGCCAGTTACAGACAGGGGACGAACACCGGGGAGCTGTTTTTT. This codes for CASYRQGTNTGELFF.

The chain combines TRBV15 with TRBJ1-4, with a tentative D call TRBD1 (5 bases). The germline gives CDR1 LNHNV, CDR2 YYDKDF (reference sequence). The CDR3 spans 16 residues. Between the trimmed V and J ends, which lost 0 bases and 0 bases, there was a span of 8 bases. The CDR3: CATSRDRQPTNEKLFF. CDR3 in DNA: TGTGCCACCAGCAGAGATCGACAGCCAACTAATGAAAAACTGTTTTTT.

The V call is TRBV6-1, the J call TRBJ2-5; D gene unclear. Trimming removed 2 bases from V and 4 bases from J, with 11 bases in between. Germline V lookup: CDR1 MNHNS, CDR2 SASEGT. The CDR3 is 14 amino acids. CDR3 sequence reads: CASSEQGRIETQYF. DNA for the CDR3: TGTGCCAGCAGTGAACAAGGCAGGATAGAGACCCAGTACTTC.